The T cell receptor beta chain described here comes from a study of T-cell memory formation after mild COVID-19. TCRdb reprocessed the 5' RACE reads via MiXCR and lists one record per CDR3 protein. The data hold 130,000 to 150,000 distinct CDR3 sequences, with approximately 21% observed a single time. Per the germline V gene, CDR1 is SGHRS and CDR2 is YFSETQ. The CDR3 extends over 16 amino acids. V lost 3 bases and J lost 0, with 13 bases in between. Sequencing was done on a sample of PBMCs or a T cell subset sorted from them (not recorded which). The chain combines TRBV5-1 with TRBJ2-4, with D possibly TRBD1 on 5 matching bases. This sequence was found in an adult woman who had mild COVID-19 (a few samples of this study predate the infection). Cell type and time point are not known. This CDR3 is CASSSGPVLAKNIQYF. The CDR3 DNA is TGCGCCAGCAGCTCAGGGCCCGTACTAGCCAAAAACATTCAGTACTTC.